Shown below are 17 T cell receptor beta chains from a single sample sequenced in a study of blood T cell repertoires in COVID-19. Profiled with immunoSEQ multiplex PCR; TCRdb holds only in-frame clones, not every one. The data contain about 260,000 clones, 86% of them seen just once; the ten biggest clones take up approximately 2.1%. Sequencing used PBMCs or T cells enriched from blood (not recorded which). All receptors derive from a woman between 50 and 59 years old who had recovered from COVID-19.

The chain employs TRBV6-5 and TRBJ1-3; no clear D gene. The germline CDR1 and CDR2 sequences are MNHEY and SVGAGI. Trimming took 0 bases from V and 6 from J, leaving 12 bases between them. The CDR3 is 15 residues long. Here the CDR3 DNA reads TGTGCCAGCAGTTACTCGAGGGCAGCACAAAACACCATATATTTT. Protein sequence: CASSYSRAAQNTIYF.

CDR3 loop: CASSFHWRSSAGELFF. CDR3 in DNA: TGTGCCAGCAGCTTTCATTGGAGAAGTAGTGCCGGGGAGCTGTTTTTT. The chain has TRBV7-3 and TRBJ2-2, with D unclear. The germline gives CDR1 SGHTA, CDR2 FQGTGA. Trimming left V 3 bases short and J 6 bases short, with 17 bases between. The CDR3 is 16 amino acids.

This chain uses TRBV10-2 with TRBJ1-2, with D tentatively TRBD1 (6 bases). Trimming removed 2 bases at V and 5 bases at J, with 12 bases between. The CDR3 loop spans 14 amino acids. Per the germline V gene, CDR1 is WSHSY and CDR2 is SAAADI. The CDR3 coding sequence is TGCGCCAGCAGTGAGCAAGTAGGGGGATATGGCTACACCTTC. This codes for CASSEQVGGYGYTF.

This clone was recorded once. J is TRBJ1-5 and V is TRBV6-5; 10 nucleotides match TRBD1. With V trimmed by 7 bases and J by 7 bases, 10 bases remained unmatched. In germline, CDR1 is MNHEY, CDR2 SVGAGI. The CDR3 length is 15 residues. CDR3 nucleotide sequence: TGTGCCAGCAACCTACCGGGACAGGGGTGGCAGCCCCAGCATTTT. Encoded protein: CASNLPGQGWQPQHF.

The genes are TRBV4-3 and TRBJ2-1; 8 bases line up with TRBD2. This CDR3 region has 17 residues. Looked up from germline, CDR1 is LGHNA and CDR2 is YSLEER. Trimming took 0 bases from V and 6 from J; bases not matched to a gene: 10. CDR3 sequence reads: CASSQDSGGPTGNEQFF. The DNA for the CDR3 is TGCGCCAGCAGCCAAGATTCGGGAGGGCCAACAGGCAATGAGCAGTTCTTC.

This rearrangement joins TRBV7-8 to TRBJ1-1, with no clear D. The CDR3 has 15 amino acids. From germline, CDR1 is SGHVS and CDR2 FQNEAQ. With 3 bases removed from V and 2 bases from J, the gap between germline ends came to 13 bases. CDR3 sequence: CASSFLSVVNTEAFF. For the CDR3, the DNA is TGTGCCAGCAGCTTCCTCTCGGTGGTCAACACTGAAGCTTTCTTT.

The rearrangement joins TRBV14 to TRBJ1-4; D might be TRBD1 (5 bases). Germline CDR1 reads SGHDN; CDR2 reads FVKESK. Trimming shortened V by 2 bases and J by 5 bases, and 15 bases separated the two germline ends. The CDR3 spans 16 residues. The CDR3 loop reads CASSQHSLRTNEKLFF. As DNA, the CDR3 is TGTGCCAGCAGCCAACATTCCCTAAGGACAAATGAAAAACTGTTTTTT.

V gene TRBV11-3 combines with J gene TRBJ2-2; a weak D match, TRBD1 (6 bases). V lost 2 bases and J 1 base, leaving 11 bases between the germline ends. CDR1 and CDR2 (germline): SGHNT, YENEEA. This CDR3 is 16 amino acids long. The CDR3 loop reads CASSLSYRVNTGELFF. The CDR3 DNA is TGTGCCAGCAGCTTATCTTACAGGGTGAACACCGGGGAGCTGTTTTTT.

A remark on this clone: A junction boundary mismatches the germline segment, possibly from a read error. V usage is TRBV3-1 (or the pseudogene TRBV3-2) and J usage is TRBJ2-1, with 10 bases identical to TRBD2. The germline CDR1 and CDR2 sequences are LGHDT and YNNKEL (reference sequence). This CDR3 spans 11 amino acids. DNA of the CDR3: TGTGCCACCAGCGGGGGGGCGTGGCAGTTCTTC. As protein: CATSGGAWQFF.

This chain joins TRBV11-3 and TRBJ2-2; 7 bases are shared with TRBD2. J lost 0 bases, V lost 3 bases, and 4 bases had no gene match. There are 16 residues in the CDR3. Germline V gives CDR1 SGHNT, CDR2 YENEEA. Written as DNA, the CDR3 is TGTGCCAGCAGCTTGGGACGGGGGGCGAACACCGGGGAGCTGTTTTTT. Its protein product is CASSLGRGANTGELFF.

V usage is TRBV4-1 and J usage is TRBJ2-2, with D unclear. This CDR3 is built from 14 residues. Trimming shortened V by 4 bases and J by 7 bases, and 13 bases separated the two germline ends. The germline V gene encodes CDR1 MGHRA and CDR2 YSYEKL. Here the CDR3 DNA reads TGCGCCAGCAGCCTCAGACCCGGCGGCGGGGAGCTGTTTTTT. Encoded protein: CASSLRPGGGELFF.

This clone is a singleton in its sample. This sequence joins TRBV5-6 and TRBJ2-3, with no clear D. With 0 bases removed from V and 5 bases from J, the gap between germline ends came to 4 bases. The CDR3 covers 12 residues. CDR1 and CDR2 from the germline V gene are SGHDT and YYEEEE. The CDR3 sequence: CASSLVVDTQYF. The DNA of the CDR3 is TGTGCCAGCAGCTTGGTAGTAGATACGCAGTATTTT. Full variable domain (missing parts from reference TRBV5-6 and TRBJ2-3): DAGVTQSPTHLIKTRGQQVTLRCSPKSGHDTVSWYQQALGQGPQFIFQYYEEEERQRGNFPDRFSGHQFPNYSSELNVNALLLGDSALYLCASSLVVDTQYFGPGTRLTVL.

This chain uses TRBV4-3 with TRBJ1-5; the match to TRBD1 covers 7 bases. Germline-derived CDR1 and CDR2 are LGHNA and YSLEER. This CDR3 is built from 16 residues. The trim removed 0 bases at V and 2 bases at J, leaving 4 bases unmatched. The CDR3 nucleotides are TGCGCCAGCAGCCAAGAGTGGCAGGGGGGCAATCAGCCCCAGCATTTT. Its translation: CASSQEWQGGNQPQHF.

This clone showed up just once. The J gene is TRBJ1-3, the V gene TRBV7-9; TRBD1 is a possible D gene (5 bases). The CDR3 covers 15 residues. Germline V gene sequence: CDR1 SEHNR, CDR2 FQNEAQ (reference sequence). V lost 5 bases and J lost 2, with 13 bases in between. The CDR3 nucleotides read TGTGCCAGCAGCACGACCAGGGTTACTGGAAACACCATATATTTT. Translated: CASSTTRVTGNTIYF.

For this clone: The same CDR3 is also encoded by other DNA sequences in this sample. The gene calls are TRBV27 and TRBJ1-5, with D hard to call. V dropped 4 bases and J dropped 0 bases, with 4 bases sitting between them. Germline CDR1 is MNHEY and CDR2 is SMNVEV (reference sequence). The CDR3 totals 13 residues. This CDR3 reads CASSSYSNQPQHF. As DNA, the CDR3 is TGTGCCAGCAGTTCCTATAGCAATCAGCCCCAGCATTTT.

This clone was found once. This chain uses TRBV4-1 with TRBJ1-1; D perhaps matches TRBD1 (6 bases). The CDR3 is 14 residues long. Trimming shortened V by 6 bases and J by 0 bases, and 11 bases separated the two germline ends. Germline V gives CDR1 MGHRA, CDR2 YSYEKL. CDR3 sequence reads: CASRRQVMNTEAFF. The DNA of the CDR3 is TGCGCCAGCAGGCGACAGGTCATGAACACTGAAGCTTTCTTT.

This rearrangement joins TRBV4-1 to TRBJ2-5, with 7 nucleotides matching TRBD2. The CDR3 totals 15 residues. Germline CDR1 is MGHRA and CDR2 is YSYEKL. The trim removed 4 bases at V and 1 base at J, leaving 6 bases unmatched. CDR3 region: CASSPRLASQETQYF. The CDR3 nucleotides are TGCGCCAGCAGCCCGAGACTAGCCTCCCAAGAGACCCAGTACTTC.